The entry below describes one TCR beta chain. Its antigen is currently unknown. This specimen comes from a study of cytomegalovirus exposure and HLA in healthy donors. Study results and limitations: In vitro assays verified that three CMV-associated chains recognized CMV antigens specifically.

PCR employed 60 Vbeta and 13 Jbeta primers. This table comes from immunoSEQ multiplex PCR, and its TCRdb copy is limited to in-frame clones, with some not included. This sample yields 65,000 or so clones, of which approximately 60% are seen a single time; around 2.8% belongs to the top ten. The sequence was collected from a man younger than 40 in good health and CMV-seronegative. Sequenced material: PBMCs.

This CDR3 reads CAWPNGTGGAGELFF. The CDR3 nucleotides read TGTGCCTGGCCCAACGGGACAGGGGGCGCCGGGGAGCTGTTTTTT. The chain carries TRBV30 and TRBJ2-2; the match to TRBD1 covers 12 bases. The V gene end was trimmed by 5 bases and the J gene end by 6 bases; junction bases not matched to a gene: 7. CDR3 length equals 15 residues. Germline V gives CDR1 GTSNPN, CDR2 SVGIG (reference sequence).